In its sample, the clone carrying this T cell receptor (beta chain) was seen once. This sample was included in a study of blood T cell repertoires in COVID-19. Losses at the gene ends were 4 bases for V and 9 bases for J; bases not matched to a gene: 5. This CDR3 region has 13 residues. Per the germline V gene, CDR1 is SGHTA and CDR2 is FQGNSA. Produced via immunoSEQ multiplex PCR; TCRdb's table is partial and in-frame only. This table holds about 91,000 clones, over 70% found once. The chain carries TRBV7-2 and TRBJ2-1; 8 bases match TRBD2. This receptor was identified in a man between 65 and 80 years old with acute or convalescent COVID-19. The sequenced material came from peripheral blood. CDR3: CASSSLAGTEQFF. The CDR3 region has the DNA TGTGCCAGCAGCTCCTTAGCGGGAACTGAGCAGTTCTTC.